Sequencing of this TCR beta chain was carried out in a study of blood T cells in healthy people across ages. Study-level background: About one barcoded beta molecule per two T cells came from capture by template switching.

With respect to this clonotype: The antigen is undetermined.

Combining a sample-barcoded 5' primer with a J-beta primer mix, a second PCR ran for roughly 7 to 11 cycles. Every cDNA was tagged by a template-switch adaptor with 12 random nucleotides. TCRdb passed the 5' RACE reads through MiXCR, listing each CDR3 protein once. The repertoire consists of roughly 1,000,000 distinct CDR3 sequences, with approximately 25% occurring once and the leading ten covering less than 0.85%. Study-level points and caveats: Unsorted PBMC material precluded a definitive naive versus antigen-experienced comparison. Higher diversity, along with more naive CD4+ cells, distinguished long-lived donors from aged donors.

These same records also appear under a second study, on T cells of mothers and their children.

The sample taken for sequencing was blood. This TCR derives from a girl aged 2-10 years in good health.

The CDR3: CASSLTPDAPRYF. CDR3 DNA sequence: TGTGCCAGCAGTCTTACCCCCGACGCACCACGGTACTTC. This chain joins TRBV12-3 or TRBV12-4 and TRBJ2-7; D is unclear. The germline V and J ends were trimmed by 5 bases and 12 bases, with 20 bases remaining between them. The CDR3 runs to 13 residues.